The clone carrying this TCR beta chain was detected only a few times. Its antigen is still unknown. This sample was included in a study of regulatory T cells in long-lasting Graves disease. Broader study findings: Patients with persistent Graves' had lower TCR diversity than newly diagnosed patients. New patients shared roughly 1,000 public clonotypes, fewer than the roughly 2,600 shared by persistent patients.

Time point denoted: persistent/refractory GD, antithyroid drugs over 5 years with positive TRAb. The TCR library was made from RNA extracted from PBMCs. Doctors identified Graves' disease using the American Thyroid Association guidelines. Trimming left V 4 bases short and J 8 bases short, with 6 bases between. The CDR3 has 10 amino acids. Germline CDR1 reads SQVTM; CDR2 reads ANQGSEA. Arm-PCR of CDR3 regions with iRepertoire HTBI primers generated TCR beta libraries. TCRdb called the multiplex PCR reads again in MiXCR, with one record for every CDR3 protein. This table has roughly 400,000 distinct CDR3 sequences, roughly 23% appearing once.

This material consisted of peripheral blood mononuclear cells (PBMCs), taken when the disease was refractory, from a patient treated with antithyroid drugs. The chain employs TRBV29-1 and TRBJ2-4; no firm D call. The clonotype comes from a female donor with Graves disease. This CDR3 is CSVVLDIQYF. DNA of the CDR3: TGCAGCGTTGTCTTGGACATTCAGTACTTC.